The rows below give T cell receptor beta chains drawn from one sample of a study of blood T cells in healthy people across ages. MiXCR, run by TCRdb on the 5' RACE reads, gives a single entry per CDR3 protein. The table records about a million distinct CDR3 sequences, roughly 47% of them present only once. Sequencing input: blood. These receptors were collected from a woman aged 60 to 75 in good health. The CDR3 runs from the conserved cysteine through the conserved F or W. D genes are given only for firm matches. Clone sizes are given selectively: once, few, many, or a class where the clone is expanded.

. | TRBJ2-3 | few | TRBV7-2 | CASNRYTTSTDTQYF | TGTGCCAGCAATCGGTACACTACTAGCACAGATACGCAGTATTTT
TRBD1 | TRBJ2-3 | . | TRBV7-2 | CASSQGGQGAPDTQYF | TGTGCCAGCAGTCAAGGGGGACAGGGGGCCCCAGATACGCAGTATTTT
TRBD1 | TRBJ1-6 | . | TRBV11-2 | CASRRPGQGNSPLHF | TGTGCCAGCAGACGACCGGGACAGGGGAATTCACCCCTCCACTTT
. | TRBJ1-5 | . | TRBV4-1 | CASSQVGGTQPQHF | TGCGCCAGCAGCCAAGTGGGAGGAACTCAGCCCCAGCATTTT
. | TRBJ1-2 | . | TRBV6-6 | CASSYSSAANGYTF | TGTGCCAGCAGTTACTCGTCAGCGGCAAATGGCTACACCTTC
TRBD1 | TRBJ1-4 | few | TRBV4-2 | CASSPKGDRGYEKLFF | TGTGCCAGCAGCCCTAAGGGGGACAGAGGGTATGAAAAACTGTTTTTT
TRBD1 | TRBJ2-4 | . | TRBV18 | CASSPSVGQGQNIQYF | TGTGCCAGCTCACCCTCCGTGGGACAGGGGCAAAACATTCAGTACTTC
TRBD2 | TRBJ2-7 | few | TRBV5-1 | CASSFVLAGVGSSYEQYF | TGCGCCAGCAGCTTCGTACTAGCGGGAGTGGGGAGCTCCTACGAGCAGTACTTC
. | TRBJ1-5 | . | TRBV29-1 | CSVEPGRLNQPQHF | TGCAGCGTTGAACCGGGTCGACTAAATCAGCCCCAGCATTTT
. | TRBJ2-7 | once | TRBV5-8 | CASSSGLSTYEQYF | TGTGCCAGCAGTAGCGGCTTATCCACCTACGAGCAGTACTTC
TRBD1 | TRBJ2-7 | few | TRBV7-2 | CASSARQGANDEQYF | TGTGCCAGCAGCGCTCGACAGGGAGCGAACGACGAGCAGTACTTC
. | TRBJ2-7 | few | TRBV29-1 | CSVEHQRGAPGEQYF | TGCAGCGTTGAACACCAAAGGGGAGCCCCAGGAGAGCAGTACTTC
. | TRBJ1-1 | . | TRBV6-1 | CASSEYGYLGNTEAFF | TGTGCCAGCAGTGAATATGGTTATCTAGGGAACACTGAAGCTTTCTTT
TRBD2 | TRBJ2-1 | . | TRBV4-1 | CASSQLSGRVYNEQFF | TGCGCCAGCAGCCAACTCAGCGGGAGGGTTTACAATGAGCAGTTCTTC
. | TRBJ2-5 | . | TRBV29-1 | CSGYKRKTQYF | TGCAGCGGTTACAAGCGGAAGACCCAGTACTTC
. | TRBJ2-7 | . | TRBV29-1 | CSVDSRGQSHEQYF | TGCAGCGTTGATAGTCGTGGACAGTCTCATGAGCAGTACTTC
TRBD2 | TRBJ2-3 | . | TRBV24-1 | CATGSGGATDTQYF | TGTGCCACCGGTAGCGGGGGAGCCACAGATACGCAGTATTTT
. | TRBJ2-7 | . | TRBV5-1 | CASSLGSAGGTQFYEQYF | TGCGCCAGCAGCTTGGGATCCGCAGGCGGGACTCAATTCTACGAGCAGTACTTC
TRBD2 | TRBJ2-1 | . | TRBV6-2/TRBV6-3 | CASSYPYGLAGGLYNEQFF | TGTGCCAGCAGTTACCCCTACGGACTAGCGGGAGGGCTTTACAATGAGCAGTTCTTC
TRBD2 | TRBJ2-7 | . | TRBV7-6 | CASSIAGGEYNEQYF | TGTGCCAGCAGCATAGCGGGAGGGGAGTACAATGAGCAGTACTTC
TRBD2 | TRBJ2-2 | . | TRBV4-2 | CASSQASIAGTGELFF | TGTGCCAGCAGCCAAGCGTCGATAGCGGGAACCGGGGAGCTGTTTTTT
. | TRBJ1-4 | . | TRBV14 | CASSPYGEKLFF | TGTGCCAGCAGCCCCTACGGGGAAAAACTGTTTTTT
TRBD2 | TRBJ2-1 | . | TRBV5-1 | CASSLLPGAGGGNEQFF | TGCGCCAGCAGCTTGCTGCCCGGGGCGGGAGGCGGCAATGAGCAGTTCTTC
. | TRBJ1-4 | . | TRBV6-5 | CASSYDSLNEKLFF | TGTGCCAGCAGTTACGACAGCCTTAATGAAAAACTGTTTTTT
. | TRBJ1-2 | once | TRBV25-1 | CASSEWTDRGQAYGYTF | TGTGCCAGCAGTGAATGGACCGACCGGGGCCAGGCCTATGGCTACACCTTC
. | TRBJ1-2 | . | TRBV20-1 | CSAEPYSNYGYTF | TGCAGTGCTGAGCCGTATTCTAACTATGGCTACACCTTC
. | TRBJ2-5 | . | TRBV5-1 | CASKLQETQYF | TGCGCCAGCAAACTCCAAGAGACCCAGTACTTC
. | TRBJ1-2 | . | TRBV29-1 | CSVSQGTYGYTF | TGCAGCGTTTCCCAGGGGACCTATGGCTACACCTTC
. | TRBJ2-3 | . | TRBV7-2 | CASSNPRTDTQYF | TGTGCCAGCAGCAACCCGAGAACAGATACGCAATATTTT
. | TRBJ2-3 | few | TRBV7-2 | CASSLAVGRTTDTQYF | TGTGCCAGCAGCTTAGCGGTTGGCAGGACCACAGATACGCAGTATTTT
TRBD1 | TRBJ2-7 | . | TRBV3-1 | CASSHMDRGDEQYF | TGTGCCAGCAGCCATATGGACAGGGGTGACGAGCAGTACTTC
. | TRBJ1-4 | many | TRBV7-9 | CASSLRDGGGEKLFF | TGTGCCAGCAGTCTCCGGGACGGCGGAGGTGAAAAACTGTTTTTT
. | TRBJ1-1 | once | TRBV12-3/TRBV12-4 | CASSLGRGISEAFF | TGTGCCAGCAGTTTAGGTCGTGGGATTTCGGAAGCTTTCTTT
. | TRBJ2-7 | . | TRBV7-3 | CASSPNPSVMAYEQYF | TGTGCCAGCAGCCCTAACCCCAGCGTCATGGCTTATGAGCAGTACTTC
TRBD2 | TRBJ2-7 | . | TRBV20-1 | CSATGTSGSSYEQYF | TGCAGTGCTACCGGGACTAGCGGGAGTTCCTACGAGCAGTACTTC